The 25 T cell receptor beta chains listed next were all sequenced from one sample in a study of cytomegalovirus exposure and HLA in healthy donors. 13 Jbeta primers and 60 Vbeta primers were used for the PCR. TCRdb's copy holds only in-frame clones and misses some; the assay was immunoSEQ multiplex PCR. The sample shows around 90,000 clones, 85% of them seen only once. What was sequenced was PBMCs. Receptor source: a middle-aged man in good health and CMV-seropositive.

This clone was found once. The CDR3 sequence: CASSRDSNTGELFF. CDR3 DNA sequence: TGTGCCAGCTCGAGGGACAGTAACACCGGGGAGCTGTTTTTT. The V call is TRBV18, the J call TRBJ2-2; TRBD1 aligns across 7 bases. The CDR3 extends over 14 amino acids. Trimming removed 6 bases from V and 2 bases from J; junction bases left unmatched: 3. Per the germline V gene, CDR1 is KGHSH and CDR2 is LQKENI. Based on the CDR3 plus reference TRBV18 and TRBJ2-2, the full variable domain is NAGVMQNPRHLVRRRGQEARLRCSPMKGHSHVYWYRQLPEEGLKFMVYLQKENIIDESGMPKERFSAEFPKEGPSILRIQQVVRGDSAAYFCASSRDSNTGELFFGEGSRLTVL.

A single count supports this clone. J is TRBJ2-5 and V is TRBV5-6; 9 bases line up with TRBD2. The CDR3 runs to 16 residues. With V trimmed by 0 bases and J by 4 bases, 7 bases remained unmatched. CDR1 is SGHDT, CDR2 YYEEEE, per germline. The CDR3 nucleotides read TGTGCCAGCAGCTTGGCCGGTAGCGGGGGACCAGAGACCCAGTACTTC. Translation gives CASSLAGSGGPETQYF.

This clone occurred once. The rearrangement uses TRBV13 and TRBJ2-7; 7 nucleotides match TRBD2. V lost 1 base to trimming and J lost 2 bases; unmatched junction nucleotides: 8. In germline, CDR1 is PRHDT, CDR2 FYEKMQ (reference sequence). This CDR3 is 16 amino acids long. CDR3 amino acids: CASSLAGAGRPYEQYF. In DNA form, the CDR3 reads TGTGCCAGCAGCTTAGCGGGAGCGGGACGTCCCTACGAGCAGTACTTC.

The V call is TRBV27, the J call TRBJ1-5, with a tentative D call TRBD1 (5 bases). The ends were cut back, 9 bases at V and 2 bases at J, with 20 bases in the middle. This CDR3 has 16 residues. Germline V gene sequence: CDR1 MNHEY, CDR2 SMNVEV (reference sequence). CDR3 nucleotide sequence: TGTGCCAGTGCCCACGGGGCGGGGTTAGGCAATCAGCCCCAGCATTTT. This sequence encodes CASAHGAGLGNQPQHF.

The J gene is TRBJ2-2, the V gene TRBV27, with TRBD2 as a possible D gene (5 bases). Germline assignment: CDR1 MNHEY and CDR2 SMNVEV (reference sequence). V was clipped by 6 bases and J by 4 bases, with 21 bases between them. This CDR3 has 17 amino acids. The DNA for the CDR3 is TGTGCCAGCAGCCGCATTACCCAGATGGGGAGCACCGGGGAGCTGTTTTTT. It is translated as CASSRITQMGSTGELFF.

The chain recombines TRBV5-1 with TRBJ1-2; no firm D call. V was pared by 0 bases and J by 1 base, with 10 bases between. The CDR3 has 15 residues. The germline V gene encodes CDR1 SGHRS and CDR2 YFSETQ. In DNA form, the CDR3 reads TGCGCCAGCAGCTTGGCAGGCCGAGATAACTATGGCTACACCTTC. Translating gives CASSLAGRDNYGYTF.

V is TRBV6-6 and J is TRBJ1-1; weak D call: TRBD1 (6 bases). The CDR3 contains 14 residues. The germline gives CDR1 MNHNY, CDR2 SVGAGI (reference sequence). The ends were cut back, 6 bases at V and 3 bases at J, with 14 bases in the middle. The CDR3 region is CASSRRQGHTEAFF. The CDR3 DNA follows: TGTGCCAGCAGCCGTCGTCAGGGGCACACTGAAGCTTTCTTT.

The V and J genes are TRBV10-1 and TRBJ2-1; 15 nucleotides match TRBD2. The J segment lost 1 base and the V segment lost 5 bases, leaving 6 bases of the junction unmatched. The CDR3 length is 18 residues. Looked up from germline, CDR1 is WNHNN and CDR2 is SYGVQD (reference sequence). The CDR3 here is CASSPGTSGRKSYNEQFF. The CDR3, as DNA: TGCGCCAGCAGTCCAGGGACTAGCGGGAGGAAATCCTACAATGAGCAGTTCTTC.

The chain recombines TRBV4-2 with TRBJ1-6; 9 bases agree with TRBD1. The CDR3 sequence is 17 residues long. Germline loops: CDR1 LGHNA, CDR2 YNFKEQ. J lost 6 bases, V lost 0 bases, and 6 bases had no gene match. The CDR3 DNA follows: TGTGCCAGCAGCCAAGAAGGGACAGGGAGTGGTAATTCACCCCTCCACTTT. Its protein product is CASSQEGTGSGNSPLHF.

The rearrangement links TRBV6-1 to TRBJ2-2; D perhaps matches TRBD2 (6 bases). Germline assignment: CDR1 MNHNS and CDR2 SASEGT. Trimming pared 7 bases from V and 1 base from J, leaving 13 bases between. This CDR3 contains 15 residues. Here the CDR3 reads CASKLNSGNTGELFF. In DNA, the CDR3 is TGTGCCAGCAAATTGAATAGCGGGAACACCGGGGAGCTGTTTTTT.

The CDR3 region is CASSQPPFGKTEAFF. The CDR3 DNA sequence: TGCGCCAGCAGCCAGCCCCCGTTCGGGAAAACTGAAGCTTTCTTT. The chain carries TRBV4-1 and TRBJ1-1; no clear D gene. V lost 3 bases to trimming and J lost 5 bases, with 16 bases between them. This CDR3 contains 15 residues. Germline-derived CDR1 and CDR2 are MGHRA and YSYEKL.

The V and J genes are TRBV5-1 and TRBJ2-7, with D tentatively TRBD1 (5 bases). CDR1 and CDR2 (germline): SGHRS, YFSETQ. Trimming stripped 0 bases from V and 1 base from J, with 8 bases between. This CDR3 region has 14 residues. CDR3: CASSLAQGSYEQYF. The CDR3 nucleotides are TGCGCCAGCAGCTTGGCTCAGGGTTCCTACGAGCAGTACTTC.

Written as DNA, the CDR3 is TGTGCCAGCAGCTTGCTTCCAGGGGGCGCCTACGAGCAGTACTTC. Amino acids: CASSLLPGGAYEQYF. V is TRBV5-5 and J is TRBJ2-7; 8 positions match TRBD1. The CDR3 length is 15 residues. Germline CDR1 SGHKS, CDR2 YYEKEE (reference sequence). Germline trimming cut 1 base from V and 2 bases from J; bases unmatched to any gene: 5.

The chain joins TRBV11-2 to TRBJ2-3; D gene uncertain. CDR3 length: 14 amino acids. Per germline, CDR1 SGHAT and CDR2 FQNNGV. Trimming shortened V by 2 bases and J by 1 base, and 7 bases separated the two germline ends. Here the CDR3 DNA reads TGTGCCAGCAGCTTATCCAGCGGCACAGATACGCAGTATTTT. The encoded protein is CASSLSSGTDTQYF.

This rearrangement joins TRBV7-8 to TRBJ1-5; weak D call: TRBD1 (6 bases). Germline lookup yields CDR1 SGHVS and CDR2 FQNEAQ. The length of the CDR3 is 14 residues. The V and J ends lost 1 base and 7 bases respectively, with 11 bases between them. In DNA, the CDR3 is TGTGCCAGCAGCTTAGACAGGGCGAGGCAGCCCCAGCATTTT. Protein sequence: CASSLDRARQPQHF.

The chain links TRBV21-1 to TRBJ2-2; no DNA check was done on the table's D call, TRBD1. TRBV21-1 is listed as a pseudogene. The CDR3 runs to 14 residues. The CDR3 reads CASLRQGSTGELFF. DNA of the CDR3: TGTGCCAGCTTGCGACAGGGGTCCACCGGGGAGCTGTTTTTT.

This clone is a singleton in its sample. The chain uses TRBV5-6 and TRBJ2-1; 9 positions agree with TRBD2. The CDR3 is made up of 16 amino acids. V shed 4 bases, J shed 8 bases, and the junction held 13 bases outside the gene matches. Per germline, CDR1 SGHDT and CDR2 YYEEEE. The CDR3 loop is CASSLTPSGTFYEQFF. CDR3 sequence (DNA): TGTGCCAGCAGCCTAACTCCTAGCGGGACTTTCTATGAGCAGTTCTTC.

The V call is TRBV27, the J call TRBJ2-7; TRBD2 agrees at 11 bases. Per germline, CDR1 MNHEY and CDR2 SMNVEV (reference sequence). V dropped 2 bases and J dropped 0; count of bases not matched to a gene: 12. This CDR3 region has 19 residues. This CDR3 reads CASSLRGSGRANPSYEQYF. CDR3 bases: TGTGCCAGCAGTTTAAGGGGTAGCGGGAGGGCCAACCCCTCCTACGAGCAGTACTTC.

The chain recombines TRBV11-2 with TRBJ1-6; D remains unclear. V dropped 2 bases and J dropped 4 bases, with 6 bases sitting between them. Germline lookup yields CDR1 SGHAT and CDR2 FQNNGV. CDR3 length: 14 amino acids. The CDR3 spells CASSLSVYNSPLHF. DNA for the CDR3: TGTGCCAGCAGCTTATCGGTTTATAATTCACCCCTCCACTTT.

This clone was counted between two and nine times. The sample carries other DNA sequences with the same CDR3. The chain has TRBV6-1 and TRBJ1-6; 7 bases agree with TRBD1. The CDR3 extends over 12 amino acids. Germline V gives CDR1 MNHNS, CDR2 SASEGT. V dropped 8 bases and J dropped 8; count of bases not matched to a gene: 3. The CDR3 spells CASGTVHSPLHF. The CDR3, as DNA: TGTGCCAGCGGGACAGTGCATTCACCCCTCCACTTT.

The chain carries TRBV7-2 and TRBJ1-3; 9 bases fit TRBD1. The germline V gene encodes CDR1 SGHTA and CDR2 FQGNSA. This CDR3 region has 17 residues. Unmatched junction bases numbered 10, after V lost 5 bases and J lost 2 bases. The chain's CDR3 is CASSPPGQGRTGNTIYF. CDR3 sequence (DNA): TGTGCCAGCAGCCCGCCGGGACAGGGAAGAACTGGAAACACCATATATTTT.

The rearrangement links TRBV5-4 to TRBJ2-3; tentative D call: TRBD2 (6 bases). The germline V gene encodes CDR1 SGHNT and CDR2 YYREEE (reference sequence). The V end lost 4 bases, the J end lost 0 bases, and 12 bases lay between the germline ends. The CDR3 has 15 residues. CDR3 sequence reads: CASSTSAGSTDTQYF. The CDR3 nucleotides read TGTGCCAGCAGCACGTCTGCGGGGAGCACAGATACGCAGTATTTT.

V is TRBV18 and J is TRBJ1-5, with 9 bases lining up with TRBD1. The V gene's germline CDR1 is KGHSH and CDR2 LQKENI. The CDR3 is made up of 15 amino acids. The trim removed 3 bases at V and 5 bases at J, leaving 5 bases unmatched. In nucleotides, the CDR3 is TGTGCCAGCTCACCTACAGGGGGCGCGGATCAGCCCCAGCATTTT. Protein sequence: CASSPTGGADQPQHF.

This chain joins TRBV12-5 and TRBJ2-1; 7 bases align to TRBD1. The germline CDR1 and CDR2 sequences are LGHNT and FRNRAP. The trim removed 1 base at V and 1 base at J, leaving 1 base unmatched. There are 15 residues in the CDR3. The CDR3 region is CASGLAGGSYNEQFF. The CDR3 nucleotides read TGTGCTAGTGGTTTGGCAGGGGGTTCCTACAATGAGCAGTTCTTC.

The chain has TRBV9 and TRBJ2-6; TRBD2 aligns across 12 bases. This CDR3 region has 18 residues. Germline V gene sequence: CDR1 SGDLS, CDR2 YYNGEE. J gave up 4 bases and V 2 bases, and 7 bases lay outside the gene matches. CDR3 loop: CASSVGLAGSSGANVLTF. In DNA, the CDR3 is TGTGCCAGCAGCGTCGGACTAGCGGGATCTTCCGGGGCCAACGTCCTGACTTTC.